The 14 T cell receptor beta chains listed next were all sequenced from one sample in a study of blood T cell repertoires in COVID-19. Measured with immunoSEQ multiplex PCR; TCRdb has only the in-frame clones, and not every one. The data show under 350,000 clones, approximately 91% seen once. Sequencing input: peripheral blood. The receptors originated from a man aged 45-60 years with acute or convalescent COVID-19.

The V and J genes are TRBV21-1 and TRBJ1-2. TRBV21-1 is annotated as a pseudogene. There are 16 residues in the CDR3. CDR3 sequence: CASHYFRGKANYGYTF. The CDR3 DNA reads TGTGCCAGCCATTACTTCCGGGGGAAAGCTAACTATGGCTACACCTTC.

The rearrangement uses TRBV19 and TRBJ1-2; 10 nucleotides align to TRBD1. V dropped 6 bases and J dropped 7; count of bases not matched to a gene: 2. From germline, CDR1 is LNHDA and CDR2 SQIVND (reference sequence). CDR3 length equals 12 residues. In DNA form, the CDR3 reads TGTGCCAGTAGCCGACAGGGGGCTGGCTACACCTTC. Its translation: CASSRQGAGYTF.

This clone has a single count. Other nucleotide sequences from this sample produce the same CDR3. J is TRBJ1-2 and V is TRBV18; tentative D call: TRBD1 (5 bases). There are 13 residues in the CDR3. V lost 3 bases, J lost 2 bases, and 7 bases lay in between. Germline CDR1 reads KGHSH; CDR2 reads LQKENI. The chain's CDR3 is CASSPRQNYGYTF. The CDR3 DNA is TGTGCCAGCTCACCTCGACAGAACTATGGCTACACCTTC.

V and J are TRBV27 and TRBJ2-7; 14 nucleotides agree with TRBD2. CDR1 is MNHEY and CDR2 is SMNVEV in the germline V gene (reference sequence). J was trimmed by 4 bases and V by 6 bases; bases with no gene match: 2. The CDR3 has 14 amino acids. The DNA of the CDR3 is TGTGCCAGCAGCTGGACTAGCGGGGGGTACGAGCAGTACTTC. It yields the protein CASSWTSGGYEQYF.

This clone was seen a handful of times. V gene TRBV6-5 combines with J gene TRBJ1-4; tentative D call: TRBD1 (5 bases). The CDR3 has 13 residues. Trimming took 9 bases from V and 9 from J, leaving 17 bases between them. CDR1 is MNHEY, CDR2 SVGAGI, per germline. The CDR3 bases are TGTGCCAGTTCATGGGACTTAATGAAAAAACTGTTTTTT. It encodes CASSWDLMKKLFF.

The genes are TRBV2 and TRBJ1-4; a weak D match, TRBD1 (5 bases). This CDR3 is 15 amino acids long. The ends were cut back, 6 bases at V and 8 bases at J, with 19 bases in the middle. Per germline, CDR1 SNHLY and CDR2 FYNNEI. The CDR3 DNA is TGTGCCAGCAGGACGAAGCAGGGCTCGGGCGAAAAACTGTTTTTT. Protein sequence: CASRTKQGSGEKLFF.

The genes are TRBV9 and TRBJ2-5; D is perhaps TRBD1 (5 bases). The CDR3 has 14 residues. Germline CDR1 reads SGDLS; CDR2 reads YYNGEE. Deletions cut 0 bases from V and 4 bases from J, with 10 bases between. The CDR3 sequence: CASSVEGAGETQYF. The CDR3 region has the DNA TGTGCCAGCAGCGTAGAAGGGGCTGGAGAGACCCAGTACTTC.

This sequence joins TRBV24-1 and TRBJ2-3; D is unresolved. Germline CDR1 and CDR2: KGHDR and SFDVKD. V was clipped by 0 bases and J by 1 base, with 4 bases between them. The CDR3 is 14 amino acids. The CDR3 loop reads CATSDLAGTDTQYF. The CDR3 bases are TGTGCCACCAGTGATTTGGCGGGCACAGATACGCAGTATTTT.

The V and J genes are TRBV19 and TRBJ1-5, with D possibly matching TRBD1 (6 bases). V was cut by 8 bases and J by 1 base, with 15 bases left in between. Germline V gives CDR1 LNHDA, CDR2 SQIVND (reference sequence). This CDR3 is 15 amino acids long. CDR3 nucleotide sequence: TGTGCCAGTGGGGGGGGGCCCTCGAGCAATCAGCCCCAGCATTTT. Protein product: CASGGGPSSNQPQHF.

The J gene is TRBJ1-1, the V gene TRBV10-3; D might be TRBD1 (6 bases). The V and J ends lost 3 bases and 6 bases respectively, with 11 bases between them. The germline CDR1 and CDR2 sequences are ENHRY and SYGVKD. The length of the CDR3 is 13 residues. The CDR3 reads CAISETGWAEAFF. CDR3 nucleotides: TGTGCCATCAGTGAAACAGGGTGGGCTGAAGCTTTCTTT.

This chain joins TRBV7-2 and TRBJ2-3, with D possibly being TRBD1 (5 bases). The CDR3 consists of 14 residues. The V gene's germline CDR1 is SGHTA and CDR2 FQGNSA. The V end was cut by 1 base, the J end by 8 bases, with 13 bases between. For the CDR3, the DNA is TGTGCCAGCAGCTTAGGGGCAGGGTCGGCTACGCAGTATTTT. It specifies CASSLGAGSATQYF.

The rearrangement links TRBV28 to TRBJ2-3, with D possibly matching TRBD2 (5 bases). V shed 9 bases and J shed 6 bases, with 13 bases lying between them. CDR3 length: 12 amino acids. Germline V gene data show CDR1 as MDHEN and CDR2 as SYDVKM. This CDR3 reads CASTDPGDTQYF. The CDR3 DNA is TGTGCCAGTACTGATCCGGGGGATACGCAGTATTTT.

This clone was counted a few times. The chain carries TRBV30 and TRBJ1-1; a weak D match, TRBD1 (5 bases). V lost 2 bases and J lost 3, with 19 bases in between. Germline V gene data show CDR1 as GTSNPN and CDR2 as SVGIG (reference sequence). This CDR3 contains 16 residues. The CDR3 protein is CAWSPSRSPGDTEAFF. In nucleotides, the CDR3 is TGTGCCTGGAGTCCCTCTCGAAGCCCGGGGGACACTGAAGCTTTCTTT.

This clone appeared a single time. The chain is built from TRBV30 and TRBJ2-3, with D possibly being TRBD2 (5 bases). The CDR3 has 18 amino acids. The germline V gene encodes CDR1 GTSNPN and CDR2 SVGIG (reference sequence). Trimming stripped 0 bases from V and 6 bases from J, with 25 bases between. In DNA, the CDR3 is TGTGCCTGGAGTGTAATAACATGGGAAGGACTCCCATCGGATACGCAGTATTTT. Translating it yields CAWSVITWEGLPSDTQYF.